Following are 6 T cell receptor beta chains from one sample sequenced in a study of blood T cell repertoires in COVID-19. Profiling relied on immunoSEQ multiplex PCR, and the TCRdb table lists in-frame clones only, not all of them. The data hold under 350,000 clones, with approximately 87% observed a single time. The sample was peripheral blood. The receptors shown here come from a man in his 60s who had recovered from COVID-19.

This clone was detected only a few times. The chain recombines TRBV5-6 with TRBJ1-1; 10 bases match TRBD1. There are 14 residues in the CDR3. V trimming: 4 bases; J trimming: 3 bases; junction bases outside the gene matches: 3. Germline V lookup: CDR1 SGHDT, CDR2 YYEEEE. The CDR3 bases are TGTGCCAGCAGCACGGGACAGGGGTACACTGAAGCTTTCTTT. Its protein is CASSTGQGYTEAFF.

The chain links TRBV29-1 to TRBJ2-3; TRBD2 matches 9 bases. V gave up 3 bases and J gave up 8 bases; unmatched junction bases: 15. The length of the CDR3 is 16 residues. Germline V gene sequence: CDR1 SQVTM, CDR2 ANQGSEA. The CDR3 sequence: CSVDNPSGISGGTQYF. CDR3 bases: TGCAGCGTTGATAACCCTAGCGGGATCTCAGGGGGTACGCAGTATTTT.

The chain uses TRBV6-1 and TRBJ1-1; D uncertain. The CDR3 sequence is 12 residues long. Germline assignment: CDR1 MNHNS and CDR2 SASEGT. Trimming took 1 base from V and 8 from J, leaving 8 bases between them. The CDR3 region is CASSEVDYEAFF. Written as DNA, the CDR3 is TGTGCCAGCAGTGAAGTGGACTACGAAGCTTTCTTT.

The genes are TRBV10-3 and TRBJ1-2; 9 positions match TRBD1. The CDR3 covers 13 residues. The junction had 6 bases not matched to a gene; V was cut back by 10 bases and J by 3 bases. CDR1 and CDR2 (germline): ENHRY, SYGVKD. CDR3 sequence: CATRTGADYGYTF. The CDR3 nucleotides are TGTGCCACCAGGACAGGGGCTGACTATGGCTACACCTTC.

The chain combines TRBV20-1 with TRBJ2-5; 10 bases are shared with TRBD2. The V segment lost 3 bases and the J segment 5 bases; nucleotides outside the gene matches: 9. The CDR3 has 15 residues. The germline gives CDR1 DFQATT, CDR2 SNEGSKA (reference sequence). The CDR3 loop reads CSASILAGVRETQYF. CDR3 sequence (DNA): TGCAGTGCTAGTATCCTAGCGGGGGTTCGGGAGACCCAGTACTTC.

About this clone itself: One end of the junction does not line up with germline, which may come from a read error. This chain connects TRBV14 to TRBJ2-7, with D maybe TRBD1 (6 bases). In germline, CDR1 is SGHDN, CDR2 FVKESK. CDR3 length: 11 amino acids. The CDR3 protein is CASNQQGEQYF. The CDR3 region has the DNA TGTGCCAGCAACCAACAGGGAGAGCAGTACTTC.